The 25 T cell receptor beta chains below come from one sample, sequenced in a study of blood T cell repertoires in COVID-19. Data came from immunoSEQ multiplex PCR; TCRdb stores just in-frame clones and leaves some out. The sample contains about 94,000 clones, about nine tenths of which appear only once. Material: peripheral blood. Receptor source: a woman of 80 years or more with acute or convalescent COVID-19.

This chain uses TRBV14 with TRBJ1-1, with no clear D. Germline assignment: CDR1 SGHDN and CDR2 FVKESK. V was cut by 1 base and J by 1 base, with 7 bases left in between. The CDR3 has 14 amino acids. The CDR3 DNA reads as TGTGCCAGCAGCCAAGTGGGGAGGAACACTGAAGCTTTCTTT. It codes for CASSQVGRNTEAFF.

CDR3 bases: TGTGCCAGCTCGGAAAGGGGGCAGACTGAAGCTTTCTTT. Protein sequence: CASSERGQTEAFF. The chain has TRBV18 and TRBJ1-1; 7 bases agree with TRBD1. The CDR3 is 13 residues long. V gave up 6 bases and J gave up 5 bases; unmatched junction bases: 6. Per germline, CDR1 KGHSH and CDR2 LQKENI.

The genes are TRBV11-3 and TRBJ2-1; 7 bases map to TRBD1. V dropped 3 bases and J dropped 7; count of bases not matched to a gene: 6. CDR1 SGHNT and CDR2 YENEEA come from the germline V gene. The length of the CDR3 is 14 residues. The CDR3 loop is CASSLDGQVNEQFF. CDR3 nucleotide sequence: TGTGCCAGCAGCTTGGATGGACAGGTTAATGAGCAGTTCTTC.

CDR3 bases: TGTGCCAGCAGCCGTGGGACAGCGGGGGGTAACTCTGGAAACACCATATATTTT. Encoded protein: CASSRGTAGGNSGNTIYF. The V call is TRBV13, the J call TRBJ1-3; TRBD1 matches at 7 bases. After removal of 5 bases from V and 0 bases from J, the junction contained 13 bases not matched to a gene. The CDR3 totals 18 residues. Germline values: CDR1 PRHDT, CDR2 FYEKMQ (reference sequence).

A single count supports this clone. This chain joins TRBV29-1 and TRBJ2-1; 11 nucleotides match TRBD2. The junction had 8 bases not matched to a gene; V was cut back by 7 bases and J by 6 bases. The CDR3 totals 14 residues. Germline CDR1 is SQVTM and CDR2 is ANQGSEA. The CDR3 coding sequence is TGCAGCGCCTCTCGGGGGACTAGCGGCAATGAGCAGTTCTTC. This codes for CSASRGTSGNEQFF.

This clone occurred once. The chain recombines TRBV7-2 with TRBJ2-3, with TRBD1 identical over 7 bases. The J segment lost 2 bases and the V segment lost 5 bases, leaving 7 bases of the junction unmatched. CDR1 is SGHTA, CDR2 FQGNSA, per germline. This CDR3 comprises 15 residues. The DNA of the CDR3 is TGTGCCAGCAGCCCAGGACAGGAGTACACAGATACGCAGTATTTT. Translating gives CASSPGQEYTDTQYF.

V usage is TRBV30 and J usage is TRBJ1-2, with 9 bases matching TRBD1. The germline gives CDR1 GTSNPN, CDR2 SVGIG (reference sequence). The CDR3 is made up of 17 amino acids. J gave up 1 base and V 0 bases, and 9 bases lay outside the gene matches. The CDR3 coding sequence is TGTGCCTGGAGTGTGTACGGGACAGGGCCGTTTAACTATGGCTACACCTTC. As protein: CAWSVYGTGPFNYGYTF.

This clone was seen only once. The chain has TRBV6-5 and TRBJ1-1; perhaps TRBD1 as D (5 bases). The length of the CDR3 is 15 residues. Deletions cut 4 bases from V and 1 base from J, with 13 bases between. Germline V gene lookup returns CDR1 MNHEY and CDR2 SVGAGI. Written as DNA, the CDR3 is TGTGCCAGCAGTTCGTCCCTTCAGGGGAACACTGAAGCTTTCTTT. It encodes CASSSSLQGNTEAFF.

This rearrangement joins TRBV5-1 to TRBJ2-3, with 7 positions matching TRBD2. The CDR3 extends over 14 amino acids. Germline assignment: CDR1 SGHRS and CDR2 YFSETQ. V lost 5 bases and J lost 6; bases outside the gene matches: 9. This CDR3 reads CASSAGTTGDTQYF. CDR3 coding DNA: TGCGCCAGCAGTGCCGGGACTACAGGTGATACGCAGTATTTT.

V and J are TRBV6-2 or TRBV6-3 and TRBJ2-1; D perhaps matches TRBD1 (6 bases). This CDR3 has 16 amino acids. V was shortened by 4 bases and J by 2 bases, with 15 bases between the two germline ends. Germline loops: CDR1 MNHEY, CDR2 SVGEGT. CDR3: CASSSQQGIPYNEQFF. CDR3 DNA: TGTGCCAGCAGTTCCCAACAGGGAATCCCCTACAATGAGCAGTTCTTC.

The chain is built from TRBV4-2 and TRBJ2-5, with a tentative D call TRBD2 (6 bases). V was clipped by 2 bases and J by 4 bases, with 14 bases between them. Germline values: CDR1 LGHNA, CDR2 YNFKEQ. The CDR3 loop spans 15 amino acids. CDR3 in DNA: TGTGCCAGCAGCCAAACGAAGGGAGGTCGAGAGACCCAGTACTTC. Translating it yields CASSQTKGGRETQYF.

This chain uses TRBV12-5 with TRBJ2-7; 12 nucleotides agree with TRBD1. Germline-derived CDR1 and CDR2 are LGHNT and FRNRAP. The trim removed 0 bases at V and 7 bases at J, leaving 7 bases unmatched. CDR3 size: 16 residues. CDR3 nucleotide sequence: TGTGCTAGTGGTTTGGTACCCGGGACAGGGGGCGAAGAGCAGTACTTC. Translating it yields CASGLVPGTGGEEQYF.

The chain uses TRBV19 and TRBJ1-1, with D tentatively TRBD1 (6 bases). The V and J ends lost 5 bases and 1 base respectively, with 20 bases between them. Per the germline V gene, CDR1 is LNHDA and CDR2 is SQIVND (reference sequence). The CDR3 contains 17 residues. The CDR3 reads CASSLNGGALSNTEAFF. The CDR3, as DNA: TGTGCCAGTAGTCTCAATGGGGGGGCCCTATCGAACACTGAAGCTTTCTTT.

This clone was observed once. This sequence joins TRBV7-9 and TRBJ2-3; D unclear. This CDR3 spans 15 amino acids. Germline V gives CDR1 SEHNR, CDR2 FQNEAQ (reference sequence). Trimming shortened V by 5 bases and J by 0 bases, and 12 bases separated the two germline ends. CDR3 coding DNA: TGTGCCAGCAGCGGCAGGATATCTAGCACAGATACGCAGTATTTT. It encodes CASSGRISSTDTQYF.

The chain uses TRBV7-8 and TRBJ2-7, with 11 bases identical to TRBD2. Germline loops: CDR1 SGHVS, CDR2 FQNEAQ. CDR3 length: 15 residues. The trim removed 3 bases at V and 3 bases at J, leaving 4 bases unmatched. The CDR3 is CASSFLSGGDYEQYF. CDR3 in DNA: TGTGCCAGCAGCTTCCTTAGCGGGGGGGACTACGAGCAGTACTTC.

This chain uses TRBV19 with TRBJ1-3; TRBD1 matches at 7 bases. Trimming at V came to 8 bases and at J to 0 bases, leaving 7 bases not matched to a gene. The CDR3 is 15 amino acids. Germline V lookup: CDR1 LNHDA, CDR2 SQIVND (reference sequence). In DNA, the CDR3 is TGTGCCAGTCATTGGGGACAGCTCTCTGGAAACACCATATATTTT. Translation: CASHWGQLSGNTIYF.

The chain couples TRBV5-1 to TRBJ2-1; 7 bases line up with TRBD1. The CDR3 contains 16 residues. V shed 1 base and J 12 bases; nucleotides not matched to a gene: 16. CDR1 and CDR2 (germline): SGHRS, YFSETQ. CDR3 sequence (DNA): TGCGCCAGCAGCTTGCGTCCCGGGACAGAGCTCGGTTGGCAGTTCTTC. It specifies CASSLRPGTELGWQFF.

The chain combines TRBV12-5 with TRBJ1-5, with 7 positions matching TRBD1. Unmatched junction bases numbered 4, after V lost 5 bases and J lost 6 bases. In germline, CDR1 is LGHNT, CDR2 FRNRAP. This CDR3 spans 13 amino acids. CDR3 DNA sequence: TGTGCTAGTGGTCACTCAGGGGGTCAGCCCCAGCATTTT. This encodes CASGHSGGQPQHF. Looking up the rest from reference TRBV12-5 and TRBJ1-5 gives the full variable domain: DARVTQTPRHKVTEMGQEVTMRCQPILGHNTVFWYRQTMMQGLELLAYFRNRAPLDDSGMPKDRFSAEMPDATLATLKIQPSEPRDSAVYFCASGHSGGQPQHFGDGTRLSIL.

The chain joins TRBV7-3 to TRBJ1-1; TRBD1 aligns across 9 bases. The CDR3 consists of 14 residues. V shed 7 bases, J shed 3 bases, and the junction held 6 bases outside the gene matches. Germline V gene data show CDR1 as SGHTA and CDR2 as FQGTGA. The chain's CDR3 is CASKMGQGYTEAFF. The CDR3 bases are TGTGCCAGCAAAATGGGACAGGGCTACACTGAAGCTTTCTTT. The full variable domain, in which reference TRBV7-3 and TRBJ1-1 provide the parts outside the CDR3, is GAGVSQTPSNKVTEKGKYVELRCDPISGHTALYWYRQSLGQGPEFLIYFQGTGAADDSGLPNDRFFAVRPEGSVSTLKIQRTERGDSAVYLCASKMGQGYTEAFFGQGTRLTVV.

This rearrangement joins TRBV7-3 to TRBJ2-1; D is unresolved. In germline, CDR1 is SGHTA, CDR2 FQGTGA. There are 15 residues in the CDR3. The V end was cut by 5 bases, the J end by 0 bases, with 11 bases between. The CDR3, as DNA: TGTGCCAGCAGCCAATCTAGAGGCTCCTACAATGAGCAGTTCTTC. Encoded protein: CASSQSRGSYNEQFF.

The chain carries TRBV5-1 and TRBJ2-3; 8 bases are a match to TRBD1. This CDR3 region has 16 residues. Per the germline V gene, CDR1 is SGHRS and CDR2 is YFSETQ. V was pared by 0 bases and J by 1 base, with 4 bases of the junction left unmatched. As DNA, the CDR3 is TGCGCCAGCAGCTTGGCCACCAGGGGGCGCACAGATACGCAGTATTTT. This sequence encodes CASSLATRGRTDTQYF.

The chain couples TRBV19 to TRBJ2-1; 14 bases are a match to TRBD2. Germline V CDR1 and CDR2: LNHDA, SQIVND (reference sequence). The ends lost 5 bases at V and 1 base at J; junction bases unmatched: 7. CDR3 length: 18 amino acids. The CDR3 DNA reads TGTGCCAGTAGTCCGGGACTAGCGGGAGTATTGTCCTACAATGAGCAGTTCTTC. It codes for CASSPGLAGVLSYNEQFF.

The V call is TRBV20-1, the J call TRBJ2-7, with D hard to call. Germline loops: CDR1 DFQATT, CDR2 SNEGSKA (reference sequence). The germline V and J ends were trimmed by 6 bases and 4 bases, with 10 bases remaining between them. The CDR3 extends over 11 amino acids. CDR3 nucleotide sequence: TGCAGTGCCCAGGCTGGGTACGAGCAGTACTTC. Translating gives CSAQAGYEQYF.

This sequence joins TRBV19 and TRBJ1-3; D is unresolved. CDR1 LNHDA and CDR2 SQIVND come from the germline V gene (reference sequence). This CDR3 contains 17 residues. Between the trimmed V and J ends, which lost 5 bases and 0 bases, there was a span of 17 bases. CDR3 sequence reads: CASSPLSSGDSGNTIYF. DNA for the CDR3: TGTGCCAGTAGTCCACTTTCTTCTGGAGACTCTGGAAACACCATATATTTT.

The J gene is TRBJ2-7, the V gene TRBV2; TRBD1 might be the D (5 bases). CDR1 is SNHLY, CDR2 FYNNEI, per germline. The CDR3 consists of 15 residues. Trimming left V 2 bases short and J 7 bases short, with 18 bases between. The CDR3 loop reads CASSESAGNFREQYF. DNA for the CDR3: TGTGCCAGCAGTGAATCGGCAGGGAACTTTCGGGAGCAGTACTTC.